This T cell receptor (beta chain) was documented in a study of blood T cell repertoires in COVID-19. About the study: The analysed material was cDNA or gDNA that came from T cells, B-cell-depleted T cells, or PBMCs.

Trimming stripped 5 bases from V and 5 bases from J, with 9 bases between. The germline V gene encodes CDR1 DFQATT and CDR2 SNEGSKA (reference sequence). The CDR3 length is 11 residues. Data came from immunoSEQ multiplex PCR; TCRdb stores just in-frame clones and leaves some out. The data contain about 100,000 clones, less than 90% of them singletons. The V and J genes are TRBV20-1 and TRBJ2-5; TRBD2 is a possible D gene (5 bases). This receptor was taken from a man aged 25-45 years in a cohort sampled during active COVID-19. Sequencing used peripheral blood. CDR3 nucleotide sequence: TGCAGTGCTGAGCGAGGGGAGACCCAGTACTTC. It translates to CSAERGETQYF.